The present entry profiles one T cell receptor (beta chain) with its context. Its matching antigen is unknown. This sample was included in a study of CD8+ T cells in alopecia areata. General study findings and limits: Patients displayed less clarity in TCR sharing than mice, a finding possibly related to HLA. Normal skin's resident alphabeta T cells are sequenced alongside lesional scalp T cells.

This CDR3 has 12 amino acids. The ends were cut back, 5 bases at V and 1 base at J, with 5 bases in the middle. Per the germline V gene, CDR1 is MNHEY and CDR2 is SVGAGI. Extraction of RNA preceded its reverse transcription into cDNA, which served as the sequencing template. TCRdb's copy holds only in-frame clones and misses some; the assay was immunoSEQ multiplex PCR. In the table there are 25,000 to 35,000 clones, roughly 60% of which are singletons. Sorting of PBMCs yielded the CD4+ and CD8+ T cells. This sequence joins TRBV6-5 and TRBJ1-1; D remains ambiguous. Sample: NKG2D-high CD8+ T cells sorted from blood. The sequence was collected from a human donor with alopecia areata. In DNA, the CDR3 is TGTGCCAGCAGTGAATGGAACACTGAAGCTTTCTTT. Protein product: CASSEWNTEAFF.